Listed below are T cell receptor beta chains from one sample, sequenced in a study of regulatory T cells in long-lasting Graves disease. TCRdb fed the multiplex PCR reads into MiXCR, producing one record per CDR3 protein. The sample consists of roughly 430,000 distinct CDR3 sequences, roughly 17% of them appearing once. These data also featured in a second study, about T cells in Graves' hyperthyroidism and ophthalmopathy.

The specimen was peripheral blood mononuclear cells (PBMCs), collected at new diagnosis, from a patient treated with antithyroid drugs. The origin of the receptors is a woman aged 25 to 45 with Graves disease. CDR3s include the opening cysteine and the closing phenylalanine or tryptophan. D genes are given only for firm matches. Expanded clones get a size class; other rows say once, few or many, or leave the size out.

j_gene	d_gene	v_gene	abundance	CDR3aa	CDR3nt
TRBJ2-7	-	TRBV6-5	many	CASSYGQADYYEQYF	TGTGCCAGCAGTTACGGGCAGGCGGACTACTACGAGCAGTACTTC
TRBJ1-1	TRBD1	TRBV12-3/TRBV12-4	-	CASSKPGQGSTEAFF	TGTGCCAGCAGTAAGCCGGGACAGGGATCCACTGAAGCTTTCTTT
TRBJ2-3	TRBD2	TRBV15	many	CATSGERGSTDTQYF	TGTGCCACCAGCGGAGAGCGGGGTAGCACAGATACGCAGTATTTT
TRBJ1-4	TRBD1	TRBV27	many	CASSSTGADEKLFF	TGTGCCAGCAGCTCGACAGGGGCGGATGAAAAACTGTTTTTT
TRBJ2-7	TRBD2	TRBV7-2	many	CASSLVGLAYNEQYF	TGTGCCAGCAGCTTAGTGGGACTAGCGTATAACGAGCAGTACTTC
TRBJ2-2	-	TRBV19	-	CATRGTGVELFF	TGTGCCACCAGAGGAACCGGGGTGGAGCTGTTTTTT
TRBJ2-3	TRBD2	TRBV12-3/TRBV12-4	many	CASSIASGRNTDTQYF	TGTGCCAGCAGCATCGCTAGCGGGAGGAACACAGATACGCAGTATTTT
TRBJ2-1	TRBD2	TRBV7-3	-	CASSFGGRVGNEQFF	TGTGCCAGCAGCTTTGGCGGGAGAGTTGGCAATGAGCAGTTCTTC
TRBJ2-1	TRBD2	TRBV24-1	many	CATSDPLSGRTDNEQFF	TGTGCCACCAGTGACCCCCTTAGCGGGAGGACCGACAATGAGCAGTTCTTC
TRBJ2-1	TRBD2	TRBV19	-	CASTWSGSTYNEQFF	TGTGCCAGTACCTGGAGCGGGAGTACCTACAATGAGCAGTTCTTC
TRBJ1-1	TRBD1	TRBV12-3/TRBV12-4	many	CASSDRGAVQAFF	TGTGCCAGCAGCGACAGGGGCGCGGTGCAAGCTTTCTTT
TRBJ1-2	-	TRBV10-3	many	CAISDAPYASPNYGYTF	TGTGCCATCAGTGATGCCCCCTACGCCTCACCTAACTATGGCTACACCTTC
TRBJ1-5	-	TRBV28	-	CASSLGGARQPQHF	TGTGCCAGCAGTTTAGGGGGCGCGAGGCAGCCCCAGCATTTT
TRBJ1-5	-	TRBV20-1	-	CSASGSGPDPNQPQHF	TGCAGTGCTAGTGGGAGTGGACCCGACCCAAATCAGCCCCAGCATTTT
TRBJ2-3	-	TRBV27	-	CASGSRGTDTQYF	TGTGCCAGCGGGTCGAGGGGCACAGATACGCAGTATTTT
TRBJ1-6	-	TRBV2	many	CASPMARDIQEESSPLHF	TGTGCCAGCCCCATGGCCCGGGACATCCAAGAGGAGAGTTCACCCCTCCACTTT
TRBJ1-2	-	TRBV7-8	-	CASSLAQGIYGYTF	TGTGCCAGCAGCTTAGCCCAGGGGATCTATGGCTACACCTTC
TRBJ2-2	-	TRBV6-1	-	CASIPLAGSNTGELFF	TGTGCCAGCATCCCACTAGCCGGCTCGAACACCGGGGAGCTGTTTTTT
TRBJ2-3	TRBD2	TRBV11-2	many	CASSRLAGIADTQYF	TGTGCCAGCAGCCGACTAGCGGGTATAGCAGATACGCAGTATTTT
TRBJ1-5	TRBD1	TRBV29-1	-	CSVAQGAAQPQHF	TGCAGCGTGGCTCAGGGGGCGGCTCAGCCCCAGCATTTT
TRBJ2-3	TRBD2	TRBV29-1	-	CSVETGTTKDTQYF	TGCAGCGTTGAAACCGGGACTACCAAAGATACGCAGTATTTT
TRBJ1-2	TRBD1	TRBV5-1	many	CASSGGRDSNYGYTF	TGCGCCAGCAGCGGAGGACGGGACAGTAACTATGGCTACACCTTC
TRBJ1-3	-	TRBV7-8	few	CANTLTGNTIYF	TGTGCCAACACCCTTACTGGAAACACCATATATTTT
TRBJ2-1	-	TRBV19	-	CASSIAYREYNEQFF	TGTGCCAGTAGTATAGCCTACAGGGAATACAATGAGCAGTTCTTC
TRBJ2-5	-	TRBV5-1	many	CASSSIGSQETQYF	TGCGCCAGCTCCTCGATCGGCAGCCAAGAGACCCAGTACTTC
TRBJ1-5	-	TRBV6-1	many	CASSEARYGIRYQPQHF	TGTGCCAGCAGTGAAGCGCGGTACGGTATCAGATATCAGCCCCAGCATTTT
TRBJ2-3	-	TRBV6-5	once	CASSYIARRDTQYF	TGTGCCAGCAGTTACATCGCCCGGAGGGATACGCAGTATTTT
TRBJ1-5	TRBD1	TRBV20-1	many	CSASPPVQGAKNQPQHF	TGCAGTGCTAGCCCCCCTGTCCAGGGGGCGAAAAATCAGCCCCAGCATTTT
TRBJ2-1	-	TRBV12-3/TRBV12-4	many	CASSPSRLSNEQFF	TGTGCCAGCAGTCCTTCTCGACTCTCTAATGAGCAGTTCTTC
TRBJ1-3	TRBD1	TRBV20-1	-	CSARLNRGGNTIYF	TGCAGTGCTAGGCTGAACAGGGGTGGAAACACCATATATTTT
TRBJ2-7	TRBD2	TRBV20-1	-	CSAGSFSRTSGTCEQYF	TGCAGTGCTGGTTCGTTTAGTCGGACTAGCGGGACCTGCGAGCAGTACTTC
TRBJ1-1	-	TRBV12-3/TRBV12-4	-	CASTLPGTPTGSFF	TGTGCCAGCACCCTGCCTGGGACCCCGACCGGGTCTTTCTTT
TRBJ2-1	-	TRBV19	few	CASRIDPGYNEQFF	TGTGCCAGTAGAATAGATCCAGGTTACAATGAGCAGTTCTTC
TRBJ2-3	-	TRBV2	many	CASRPGQSTDTQYF	TGTGCCAGCAGGCCGGGACAAAGCACAGATACGCAGTATTTT
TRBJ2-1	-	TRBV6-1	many	CASKRGAGIYYNEQFF	TGTGCCAGCAAAAGGGGGGCAGGGATTTACTACAATGAGCAGTTCTTC
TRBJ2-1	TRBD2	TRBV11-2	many	CASSSSGNGNEQFF	TGTGCCAGCAGCTCTAGCGGGAATGGCAATGAGCAGTTCTTC
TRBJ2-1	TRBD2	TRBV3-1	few	CASSQDSGKILGNEQFF	TGTGCCAGCAGCCAAGATAGCGGGAAAATACTCGGCAATGAGCAGTTCTTC
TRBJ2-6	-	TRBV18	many	CASSPLDSGANVLTF	TGTGCCAGCTCACCACTAGACTCTGGGGCCAACGTCCTGACTTTC
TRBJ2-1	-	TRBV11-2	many	CASRSFSVGQSEQFF	TGTGCCAGCAGATCTTTCTCGGTCGGTCAATCTGAGCAGTTCTTC
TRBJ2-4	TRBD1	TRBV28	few	CASSLGRGSKNIQYF	TGTGCCAGCAGTTTGGGCAGGGGGTCCAAAAACATTCAGTACTTC
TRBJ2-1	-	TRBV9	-	CASSVAPGRNNEQFF	TGTGCCAGCAGCGTAGCCCCAGGACGCAACAATGAGCAGTTCTTC
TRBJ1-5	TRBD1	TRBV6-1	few	CASSRRGGQGFNQPQHF	TGTGCCAGCAGTAGGAGAGGGGGACAGGGGTTTAATCAGCCCCAGCATTTT